This TCR beta chain was identified in a study of PD-1 blockade in classical Hodgkin lymphoma. Study observations and caveats: Newly diagnosed patients had diversity similar to the baseline diversity of complete responders. Unlike CD8+ TCR diversity, which did not rise significantly by C4D1, CD4+ TCR diversity did.

Using immunoSEQ multiplex PCR, the repertoire was profiled, and TCRdb retains in-frame clones only, with some absent. Among over 50,000 clones listed, about 89% were seen once. Sample time point: cycle 4 day 1 (C4D1), after around six weeks of nivolumab. Each of the patients experienced relapse following autologous stem cell transplantation, and their brentuximab vedotin exposure differed. Looked up from germline, CDR1 is SGHRS and CDR2 is YFSETQ. Trimming took 4 bases from V and 5 from J, leaving 14 bases between them. This CDR3 is built from 14 residues. Regarding this clone: Its antigen is not identified.

The TCR was taken from a human donor with classical Hodgkin lymphoma. This chain uses TRBV5-1 with TRBJ2-3; D gene uncertain. This material consisted of peripheral blood mononuclear cells (PBMCs), taken before the fourth cycle of nivolumab. DNA of the CDR3: TGCGCCAGCAGCCCCCCGAATCTGGGAGATACGCAGTATTTT. This sequence encodes CASSPPNLGDTQYF.